Below, 21 T cell receptor beta chains from the same sample are listed, as sequenced in a study of blood T cell repertoires in COVID-19. Method: immunoSEQ multiplex PCR; TCRdb's copy keeps in-frame clones and lacks some. The data hold over 65,000 clones, with around 87% observed a single time. Sequenced input: peripheral blood. All receptors derive from an older woman with acute or convalescent COVID-19.

CDR3: CASTFSVGVGGYTF. In nucleotides, the CDR3 is TGTGCCAGCACCTTCTCGGTCGGGGTCGGTGGCTACACCTTC. The V call is TRBV27, the J call TRBJ1-2; D is unclear. With 7 bases removed from V and 7 bases from J, the gap between germline ends came to 19 bases. CDR1 and CDR2 from the germline V gene are MNHEY and SMNVEV (reference sequence). The CDR3 is 14 amino acids.

In its sample, this clone was seen once. The chain employs TRBV10-3 and TRBJ1-5; 7 bases line up with TRBD1. Trimming removed 4 bases from V and 4 bases from J; junction bases left unmatched: 4. There are 14 residues in the CDR3. The germline gives CDR1 ENHRY, CDR2 SYGVKD. The CDR3 region is CAISGDRDNQPQHF. The CDR3 coding sequence is TGTGCCATCAGTGGTGACAGGGATAATCAGCCCCAGCATTTT.

The rearrangement joins TRBV6-1 to TRBJ2-5; D gene unclear. This CDR3 is built from 14 residues. Trimming pared 3 bases from V and 7 bases from J, leaving 15 bases between. Germline assignment: CDR1 MNHNS and CDR2 SASEGT. For the CDR3, the DNA is TGTGCCAGCAGTGATTCTAGGCATCGGGTGACCCAGTACTTC. This codes for CASSDSRHRVTQYF.

The chain joins TRBV19 to TRBJ2-2, with D possibly matching TRBD2 (6 bases). Germline V CDR1 and CDR2: LNHDA, SQIVND (reference sequence). The ends were cut back, 5 bases at V and 4 bases at J, with 20 bases in the middle. The CDR3 length is 17 residues. The DNA of the CDR3 is TGTGCCAGTAGTTCCCGGAGGGGAATAGGTAGCACCGGGGAGCTGTTTTTT. This gives the protein CASSSRRGIGSTGELFF.

The V and J genes are TRBV4-1 and TRBJ2-1; 11 bases map to TRBD1. The V gene end was trimmed by 2 bases and the J gene end by 3 bases; junction bases not matched to a gene: 6. The CDR3 covers 17 residues. CDR1 MGHRA and CDR2 YSYEKL come from the germline V gene. Here the CDR3 reads CASSQTSGTGGYNEQFF. CDR3 nucleotide sequence: TGCGCCAGCAGCCAAACCTCGGGGACAGGGGGCTACAATGAGCAGTTCTTC.

The chain couples TRBV15 to TRBJ2-1, with D perhaps matching TRBD1 (5 bases). In germline, CDR1 is LNHNV, CDR2 YYDKDF (reference sequence). Trimming pared 3 bases from V and 8 bases from J, leaving 14 bases between. This CDR3 has 14 amino acids. CDR3 protein: CATSREQGLDEQFF. In DNA, the CDR3 is TGTGCCACCAGCAGGGAGCAGGGTTTAGATGAGCAGTTCTTC.

V is TRBV27 and J is TRBJ1-5; 8 nucleotides match TRBD1. Germline trimming cut 10 bases from V and 6 bases from J; bases unmatched to any gene: 11. Germline CDR1 and CDR2: MNHEY and SMNVEV (reference sequence). The CDR3 is 14 residues long. The CDR3 loop is CATHPTGGIQPQHF. DNA of the CDR3: TGTGCCACCCACCCAACAGGGGGTATTCAGCCCCAGCATTTT.

The chain has TRBV19 and TRBJ1-5, with 8 bases lining up with TRBD1. V shed 8 bases and J 4 bases; nucleotides not matched to a gene: 10. This CDR3 has 15 residues. Germline values: CDR1 LNHDA, CDR2 SQIVND (reference sequence). CDR3 sequence: CASGGTGRVNQPQHF. CDR3 DNA sequence: TGTGCCAGTGGGGGGACAGGCAGGGTAAATCAGCCCCAGCATTTT.

The chain is built from TRBV28 and TRBJ1-5; D perhaps matches TRBD1 (6 bases). Germline V gene data show CDR1 as MDHEN and CDR2 as SYDVKM. CDR3 size: 16 residues. V lost 3 bases to trimming and J lost 6 bases, with 18 bases between them. As DNA, the CDR3 is TGTGCCAGCAGTTTTAGAAGGGGGGGGACCTCTCAGCCCCAGCATTTT. It is translated as CASSFRRGGTSQPQHF.

V gene TRBV5-1 combines with J gene TRBJ2-5; 7 bases are shared with TRBD1. Looked up from germline, CDR1 is SGHRS and CDR2 is YFSETQ. V trimming: 4 bases; J trimming: 5 bases; junction bases outside the gene matches: 5. The CDR3 sequence is 13 residues long. CDR3 amino acids: CASSNYRGETQYF. The CDR3 nucleotides read TGCGCCAGCAGCAATTACAGGGGTGAGACCCAGTACTTC.

The CDR3 region is CASSPWRGGTNEKLFF. CDR3 DNA: TGTGCCAGCAGCCCGTGGAGGGGGGGCACTAATGAAAAACTGTTTTTT. The rearrangement links TRBV7-9 to TRBJ1-4, with D perhaps TRBD1 (6 bases). CDR1 and CDR2 (germline): SEHNR, FQNEAQ (reference sequence). The length of the CDR3 is 16 residues. The V end lost 5 bases, the J end lost 2 bases, and 15 bases lay between the germline ends.

The chain uses TRBV28 and TRBJ2-7, with TRBD2 matching 8 bases. Germline V gives CDR1 MDHEN, CDR2 SYDVKM. This CDR3 is 14 amino acids long. J gave up 1 base and V 8 bases, and 7 bases lay outside the gene matches. The CDR3 coding sequence is TGTGCCAGCCGCGGGGGGACCCATTCCTACGAGCAGTACGTC. Translation gives CASRGGTHSYEQYV.

The chain links TRBV5-8 to TRBJ2-2; D possibly corresponds to TRBD1 (6 bases). The CDR3 length is 15 residues. The V and J ends lost 2 bases and 4 bases respectively, with 12 bases between them. Germline assignment: CDR1 SGHTS and CDR2 YDEGEE. CDR3 sequence (DNA): TGTGCCAGCAGCTTAGGCCAGGGGCCCACCGGGGAGCTGTTTTTT. It specifies CASSLGQGPTGELFF.

This clone was detected only once. The chain has TRBV7-9 and TRBJ1-2; D gene ambiguous. The V and J ends lost 6 bases and 8 bases respectively, with 16 bases between them. This CDR3 has 13 amino acids. Germline V lookup: CDR1 SEHNR, CDR2 FQNEAQ (reference sequence). CDR3 protein: CASRGGGPWGYTF. The CDR3 DNA is TGTGCCAGCAGAGGAGGAGGGCCGTGGGGCTACACCTTC.

The rearrangement joins TRBV7-3 to TRBJ2-1; 11 nucleotides line up with TRBD2. Germline CDR1 reads SGHTA; CDR2 reads FQGTGA. The CDR3 runs to 15 residues. V gave up 4 bases and J gave up 7 bases; unmatched junction bases: 6. The CDR3 DNA reads as TGTGCCAGCAGCTACTCGGGACTAGCGGAAAATGAGCAGTTCTTC. Translating it yields CASSYSGLAENEQFF.

The CDR3 sequence is CASSPGVAEETQYF. In nucleotides, the CDR3 is TGTGCCAGCAGCCCGGGCGTAGCGGAAGAGACCCAGTACTTC. The chain joins TRBV11-2 to TRBJ2-5, with a possible D match to TRBD2 (6 bases). Germline V gene data show CDR1 as SGHAT and CDR2 as FQNNGV. The V and J ends lost 5 bases and 3 bases respectively, with 13 bases between them. CDR3 length: 14 residues. Based on the CDR3 plus reference TRBV11-2 and TRBJ2-5, the full variable domain is EAGVAQSPRYKIIEKRQSVAFWCNPISGHATLYWYQQILGQGPKLLIQFQNNGVVDDSQLPKDRFSAERLKGVDSTLKIQPAKLEDSAVYLCASSPGVAEETQYFGPGTRLLVL.

The rearrangement joins TRBV11-2 to TRBJ2-1, with D maybe TRBD1 (5 bases). Trimming removed 0 bases at V and 12 bases at J, with 12 bases between. From germline, CDR1 is SGHAT and CDR2 FQNNGV. The CDR3 extends over 13 amino acids. CDR3 region: CASSLDLRQWQFF. The CDR3 DNA follows: TGTGCCAGCAGCTTAGATCTCAGACAGTGGCAGTTCTTC. The whole variable domain, filled in from reference TRBV11-2 and TRBJ2-1, reads EAGVAQSPRYKIIEKRQSVAFWCNPISGHATLYWYQQILGQGPKLLIQFQNNGVVDDSQLPKDRFSAERLKGVDSTLKIQPAKLEDSAVYLCASSLDLRQWQFFGPGTRLTVL.

The genes are TRBV7-2 and TRBJ2-1; TRBD2 agrees at 9 bases. The germline CDR1 and CDR2 sequences are SGHTA and FQGNSA. The J segment lost 6 bases and the V segment lost 5 bases, leaving 8 bases of the junction unmatched. This CDR3 has 15 residues. In DNA, the CDR3 is TGTGCCAGCAGCCAACTGGCTAGCGGGGTCAATGAGCAGTTCTTC. Translating it yields CASSQLASGVNEQFF.

A single count supports this clone. The J gene is TRBJ1-2, the V gene TRBV3-1 (or the pseudogene TRBV3-2); TRBD1 matches at 11 bases. The J segment lost 2 bases and the V segment lost 6 bases, leaving 2 bases of the junction unmatched. This CDR3 has 14 residues. Germline V gene sequence: CDR1 LGHDT, CDR2 YNNKEL (reference sequence). The DNA of the CDR3 is TGTGCCAGCAGGGACAGGGGGCTGAACTATGGCTACACCTTC. Translation: CASRDRGLNYGYTF.

The chain combines TRBV5-1 with TRBJ1-1; possible D gene TRBD1, 5 bases. The CDR3 is made up of 12 amino acids. V lost 0 bases to trimming and J lost 8 bases, with 8 bases between them. Germline V gives CDR1 SGHRS, CDR2 YFSETQ. The CDR3: CASSLGGREAFF. The CDR3 DNA sequence: TGCGCCAGCAGCTTGGGGGGCAGGGAAGCTTTCTTT.

This chain joins TRBV15 and TRBJ2-5, with TRBD1 identical over 9 bases. The CDR3 covers 14 residues. V shed 2 bases and J 4 bases; nucleotides not matched to a gene: 2. Germline V gene sequence: CDR1 LNHNV, CDR2 YYDKDF (reference sequence). The CDR3 DNA reads as TGTGCCACCAGCAGAAACAGGGGGCTAGAGACCCAGTACTTC. Its translation: CATSRNRGLETQYF.